This T cell receptor (beta chain) was identified in a study of shared clonotypes between healthy human individuals (TCRdb year 2020). Regarding the complete study: The cohort included three men and a couple of women between 18 and 49 years of age. For each donor, CD4 naive and CD4 memory were each run on three plates, CD8 naive on two plates, and CD8 memory on one plate. Blood TCR repertoires of a handful of healthy adults were deeply sequenced to estimate repertoire size and the extent of clonotype sharing between individuals. To increase sequencing depth and limit assay-specific biases, different laboratories used diverse techniques to prepare libraries and sequence TCR repertoires. Between about 0.94 and 8.9 billion PBMCs per donor were obtained by leukapheresis. The full study reports these points: Sampling was restricted to blood, and TCR repertoires in tissue are likely to differ from TCR repertoires in blood. Higher generation probabilities were observed for clonotypes shared by all four sorted-subset donors than for non-shared clonotypes. When a handful of donors were compared, the shared fraction of clonotypes was about 5.5% for naive CD4, 3.5% to 4% for naive CD8, more than 2% for memory CD4, and about 0.36% for memory CD8. Because the study included only a small number of donors, the genetic and exposure-history diversity represented was limited. Naive subsets generally had larger estimated clonotype richness than memory subsets. Pairwise subsampling indicated that sequencing depth was expected to affect the degree of clonotype sharing among donors. Rarefaction of sorted-subset datasets indicated incomplete sequencing despite the large sequencing depth.

The donors were healthy, HIV-negative adults with no recently reported acute infections or vaccinations. All donors were Caucasian adults living in Nashville, Tennessee, USA. CD4+ T cells were enriched by magnetic negative selection, after which naive cells were positively selected on CD45RA and the negative fraction was taken as the memory subset. Blood was collected by leukapheresis, and PBMCs were isolated by Ficoll-Histopaque density gradient centrifugation and then cryopreserved in liquid nitrogen vapor phase. Analytical flow cytometry was used to check the purity and quantity of every magnetically sorted T cell population. Each sorted fraction had its genomic DNA isolated and then quantified by UV absorbance on a Nanodrop 2000c. Using the deep immunoSEQ assay, multiplex PCR amplified TCR CDR3 regions from genomic DNA. Genomic DNA extracted from each cell subset was distributed evenly over all wells of several immunoSEQ 96-well plates, and each plate served as one replicate. For sorted subsets, each replicate PCR was loaded with 200 ng genomic DNA, equivalent to about 30,000 T cell genomes. Purified libraries were measured with a Qubit 3.0 fluorometer, size-checked on a Bioanalyzer 2100, and measured again with the KAPA Library Quantification kit. A separate single-read 150-cycle Illumina NextSeq 550 flow cell was used to sequence each immunoSEQ 96-well plate. The paper's processing steps were these. Because only junctional sequences without quality scores were contained in the immunoSEQ output, filtering matching that applied to full-length reads could not be performed. Sequences were annotated with PyIR, a Python wrapper for IgBLAST v1.9, and V/J genes and CDR3 were assigned using IMGT germline references. Any read was removed if the V/J assignment was weak (E-value above 1e-6), the CDR3 was missing, or the read contained stop codons, out-of-frame junctions, or ambiguous translated residues. V3J clonotypes were defined as sequences sharing the same inferred V gene, J gene, and CDR3 amino acid sequence. Percentage overlap between repertoires was calculated by dividing the number of shared unique clonotypes by the size of the smaller repertoire. Repertoire richness was assessed with RTK rarefaction, the Chao1 estimator, and Recon v2.1 estimates of unobserved clonotypes. OLGA was used to compute generation probabilities for all TCRbeta clonotypes that the gDNA method yielded from a few donors. TCRdb took over this immuneACCESS table, retaining in-frame rearrangements with V and J assigned. Such tables are incomplete; in checked studies, under half of the missing clones stem from an unresolved V gene, and the remainder is unexplained. The V and J calls and clone size come from that table; D and trimming were worked out from the DNA. Counted in this sample were about 1.5 million clones; 95% to 99% of them appeared once. Of the sample, roughly 0.42% falls within the top ten clones.

Points on this clone: Its antigen remains undetermined. Base qualities are not at hand, and no much larger clone is one base apart. In the same sample, other DNA sequences code for this CDR3.

This TCR was sampled from a man aged 30 to 39 in good health. The material sequenced was naive CD4+ T cells sorted from blood. Read against the paper, the sample's cell subset or site label means: CD45RA+ positively selected.

The sequence in DNA is TGTGCCAGCAGCTTAGAGGCCGGACGGGAGACCCAGTACTTC. Its protein product is CASSLEAGRETQYF. The V and J segments used are TRBV7-2 and TRBJ2-5, with the D gene call left open. CDR1 and CDR2 are drawn from the germline V gene: SGHTA, FQGNSA. The CDR3 numbers 14 residues from cysteine through phenylalanine. The only DNA kept is the CDR3, 42 bases in frame from the first base. The trim is 1 base for V and 5 bases for J, with a gap of 11 bases between the germline ends.